The rows below give T cell receptor beta chains drawn from one sample of a study of blood T cell repertoires in COVID-19. Repertoires were generated with immunoSEQ multiplex PCR, while TCRdb's copy carries only in-frame clones and drops some. The sample has 330,000 or so clones, about 90% seen once; the top ten hold under 3%. Input material: PBMCs or T cells enriched from blood (not recorded which). These receptors came from a woman aged 30 to 39 who had recovered from COVID-19. CDR3s leave out the opening cysteine and the closing phenylalanine or tryptophan. A row's size may be missing; if present it is once, few, many or a size class.

TRBJ1-2 TRBV9 . ASSVGSRDNYGYT
TRBJ1-1 TRBV27 once ASSPAGGLEAF
TRBJ1-6 TRBV27 once ASRRREGSPLH
TRBJ2-7 TRBV5-1 . ASSLVGEPYEQY
TRBJ2-5 TRBV5-1 . ASSLAGTSGGAETQY
TRBJ1-2 TRBV12-3/TRBV12-4 once ASSLTGRHGYT
TRBJ1-1 TRBV10-3 . AISELQGKRNTEAF
TRBJ1-3 TRBV18 . ASSPFPSQGGNTIY
TRBJ2-5 TRBV28 . ASIYAGGETQY
TRBJ2-2 TRBV25-1 . ASSARIGGQGRTGELF
TRBJ1-2 TRBV6-5 . ASSYSDNLYGYT
TRBJ1-2 TRBV7-9 . ASSLAGGYGYT
TRBJ1-1 TRBV7-2 . ASTRGQGNTEAF
TRBJ2-7 TRBV7-9 . ASSTRQGDPREQY
TRBJ2-7 TRBV2 once ASSELRDNTLSHEQY
TRBJ1-2 TRBV4-2 once ASSQEGTGHGYT
TRBJ2-1 TRBV12-3/TRBV12-4 . ASSLLAGNEQF
TRBJ2-3 TRBV28 once ASSFGNGDTQY
TRBJ2-7 TRBV2 . ASKASSEQY
TRBJ2-7 TRBV27 . ASSPPSRAPYEQY
TRBJ1-1 TRBV7-9 . ASQASAAF
TRBJ2-7 TRBV5-1 . ASSFLLAGGEYEQY
TRBJ2-5 TRBV2 . ASSEGRTVGGEETQY
TRBJ1-6 TRBV30 . AWSQRDTFNSPLH
TRBJ2-1 TRBV7-6 . ASSLITSGSKGPVNEQF
TRBJ1-1 TRBV3-1/TRBV3-2 . ASSQDSATEAF
TRBJ1-1 TRBV6-5 . ASSQPPGTVGF
TRBJ2-5 TRBV7-9 . AVQETQY
TRBJ2-1 TRBV10-3 once AISRGVAGDPYNEQF
TRBJ2-7 TRBV15 . ATSRDIYEQY
TRBJ2-7 TRBV7-2 . ASSGTSVTYEQY
TRBJ1-2 TRBV10-1 . ARGDPGRAYGYT
TRBJ1-4 TRBV5-1 . ASSLNRVGEKLF
TRBJ2-1 TRBV2 . ASTAGYNEQF
TRBJ1-2 TRBV28 once ASSRTGQYGYT
TRBJ1-2 TRBV5-1 . ASSLLYRDRDGYT
TRBJ2-7 TRBV30 once AWNTQGQKRD
TRBJ1-4 TRBV6-5 . ASSYSSVVPKKI
TRBJ2-2 TRBV7-2 . ASRFGGSSTGELF
TRBJ2-1 TRBV4-1 . ASSQVTAGFAQQEQF
TRBJ2-1 TRBV5-4 . ASTPHPSSYNEQF
TRBJ1-2 TRBV2 . ASNPQDRVYGYT
TRBJ2-1 TRBV27 . ASSLILTGSYNEQF
TRBJ2-2 TRBV19 . ASSISIGLAYTGELF
TRBJ1-6 TRBV19 . ASSPQGARSPLH
TRBJ1-2 TRBV6-1 . ASSEAPGVGYT
TRBJ2-2 TRBV2 . ASSRIRSTGELF
TRBJ2-2 TRBV6-1 few ASSEARFTGELF
TRBJ1-1 TRBV3-1/TRBV3-2 . ASSKRDSRDTEAF
TRBJ1-1 TRBV7-6 . ASSSTSDRTNTEAF
TRBJ2-7 TRBV7-2 . ASSLVRGRTYEQY
TRBJ2-1 TRBV10-2 . ASSDLAGSYNEQF
TRBJ2-1 TRBV28 . ASSSRLAGTRNEQF
TRBJ2-2 TRBV7-8 . ASSPGTGSTGELF